This TCR beta chain was captured in a study of technical replicates of blood from several donors. Profiled with immunoSEQ multiplex PCR; TCRdb holds only in-frame clones, not every one. The sample has approximately 85,000 clones; around 94% are singletons. Trimming took 3 bases from V and 3 from J; bases not matched to a gene: 5. In germline, CDR1 is SNHLY, CDR2 FYNNEI. This CDR3 is built from 14 residues. Sequenced material: T cells isolated from PBMCs. The rearrangement uses TRBV2 and TRBJ2-7, with 7 bases matching TRBD2. The source of this sequence is a human donor in good health. CDR3 sequence (DNA): TGTGCCAGCAGTGATTGGGGACTAAACTACGAGCAGTACTTC. It yields the protein CASSDWGLNYEQYF.